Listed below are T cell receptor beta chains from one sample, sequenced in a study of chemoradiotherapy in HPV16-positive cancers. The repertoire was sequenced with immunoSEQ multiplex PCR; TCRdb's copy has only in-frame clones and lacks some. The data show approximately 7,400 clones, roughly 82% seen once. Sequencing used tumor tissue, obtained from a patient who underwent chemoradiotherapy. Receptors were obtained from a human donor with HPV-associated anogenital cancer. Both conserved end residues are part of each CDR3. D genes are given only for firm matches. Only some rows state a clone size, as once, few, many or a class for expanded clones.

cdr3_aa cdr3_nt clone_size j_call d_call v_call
CASSSQGGIYEQYF TGTGCCAGCAGCTCACAGGGGGGGATCTACGAGCAGTACTTC NA TRBJ2-7 NA TRBV7-2
CASSKGCGDTQYF TGTGCCAGCAGCAAAGGGTGCGGAGATACGCAGTATTTT NA TRBJ2-3 NA TRBV21-1
CASSLGQGKTLSYGYTF TGTGCCAGCAGCTTAGGACAGGGAAAAACCCTATCATATGGCTACACCTTC once TRBJ1-2 TRBD1 TRBV7-2
CASSEGDGYGYTF TGTGCCAGCAGTGAAGGGGACGGATATGGCTACACCTTC few TRBJ1-2 NA TRBV2
CASSLRGINGYTF TGTGCCAGCAGCTTGCGGGGGATCAATGGCTACACCTTC few TRBJ1-2 NA TRBV5-6
CSANTEAFF TGCAGCGCTAACACTGAAGCTTTCTTT few TRBJ1-1 NA TRBV29-1
CASSTSPNSPLHF TGTGCCAGCAGCACTTCCCCCAATTCACCCCTCCACTTT NA TRBJ1-6 NA TRBV2
CAISVLRGLGHNQPQHF TGTGCCATCAGTGTCCTCAGGGGGCTAGGTCATAATCAGCCCCAGCATTTT NA TRBJ1-5 TRBD1 TRBV10-3
CASSFGGGGFGTEAFF TGTGCCAGCAGCTTCGGTGGGGGTGGGTTTGGCACTGAAGCTTTCTTT few TRBJ1-1 NA TRBV5-6
CASSQVNTGTEAFF TGCGCCAGCAGCCAAGTTAATACGGGCACTGAAGCTTTCTTT few TRBJ1-1 NA TRBV4-3
CASSLGGGRNTQYF TGTGCCAGCAGTTTAGGAGGGGGCCGGAATACGCAGTATTTT NA TRBJ2-3 NA TRBV27
CASSLAPGANTEAFF TGTGCCAGCAGCTTGGCCCCAGGGGCTAACACTGAAGCTTTCTTT NA TRBJ1-1 NA TRBV5-8
CASTLSTEAFF TGTGCCAGCACCCTAAGCACTGAAGCTTTCTTT few TRBJ1-1 NA TRBV28
CASGKYYGYTF TGTGCCAGTGGCAAATACTATGGCTACACCTTC NA TRBJ1-2 NA TRBV19
CASGHLRTNYGYTF TGTGCCAGCGGGCACCTGAGGACAAACTATGGCTACACCTTC NA TRBJ1-2 NA TRBV4-2
CASSLGSYNEQFF TGTGCCAGCAGCTTGGGCAGCTACAATGAGCAGTTCTTC NA TRBJ2-1 NA TRBV7-6
CASSEAQGLAYGYTF TGTGCCAGCAGTGAAGCGCAGGGATTGGCCTATGGCTACACCTTC NA TRBJ1-2 NA TRBV6-1
CASRRRDRNTEAFF TGTGCCAGCAGACGCAGGGACCGAAACACTGAAGCTTTCTTT NA TRBJ1-1 NA TRBV6-5